The clone carrying this TCR beta chain was seen a handful of times. Its matching antigen is unknown. This sample is drawn from a study of blood T cells in healthy people across ages. General observations from the study: Percentage of naive T cells showed a strong correlation with TCR beta diversity.

A second PCR of 7 to 11 cycles used a sample-barcoded 5' primer and a J-beta primer mix. TCRdb redid the calling of the 5' RACE reads with MiXCR, one entry per CDR3 protein. The profile shows hundreds of thousands of distinct CDR3 sequences, approximately 43% of them singletons. There are 13 residues in the CDR3. Looked up from germline, CDR1 is MNHNY and CDR2 is SVGAGI (reference sequence). The V and J ends lost 6 bases and 3 bases respectively, with 12 bases between them. The chain recombines TRBV6-6 with TRBJ2-7; perhaps TRBD2 as D (6 bases). Sequencing was done on a sample of blood. This receptor was identified in a woman aged 55-69 years in good health. The CDR3 spells CASSDRLVYEQYF. The CDR3 DNA is TGTGCCAGCAGCGATAGACTAGTCTACGAGCAGTACTTC.